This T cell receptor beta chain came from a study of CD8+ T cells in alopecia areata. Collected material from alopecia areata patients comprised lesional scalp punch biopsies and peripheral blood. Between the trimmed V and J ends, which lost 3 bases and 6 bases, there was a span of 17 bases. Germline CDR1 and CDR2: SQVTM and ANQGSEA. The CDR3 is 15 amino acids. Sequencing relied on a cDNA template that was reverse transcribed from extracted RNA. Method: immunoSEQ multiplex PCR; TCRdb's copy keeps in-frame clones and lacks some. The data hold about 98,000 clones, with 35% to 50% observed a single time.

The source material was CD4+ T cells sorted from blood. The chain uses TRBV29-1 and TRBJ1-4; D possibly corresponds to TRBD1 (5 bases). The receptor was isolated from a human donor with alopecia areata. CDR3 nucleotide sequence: TGCAGCGTTGACGACGCCGGACGGGGGGATGAAAAACTGTTTTTT. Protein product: CSVDDAGRGDEKLFF.